This T cell receptor (beta chain) was profiled in a study of shared clonotypes between healthy human individuals. Study at large: CD4 naive and memory got three plates each, CD8 naive two, CD8 memory one. Findings of the study overall: Among the subsets, naive ones generally showed larger estimated richness than memory ones.

Germline assignment: CDR1 KGHSH and CDR2 LQKENI. Trimming removed 4 bases from V and 3 bases from J, with 21 bases in between. The CDR3 runs to 17 residues. Regarding this clone: Its antigen is currently unknown.

Per the study methods: Sequence data from immunoSEQ were junction-only and lacked quality scores; consequently, filtering differed. Clones were sequenced by immunoSEQ multiplex PCR, and TCRdb holds only the in-frame ones, with some missing. Clone size and the V and J calls come from that table; the DNA yielded D and trimming. The sample holds over a million clones, 98% seen once. The source is a man younger than 45 in good health. Specimen: naive CD4+ T cells sorted from blood. This sample's subset: CD45RA+ positively selected. The chain employs TRBV18 and TRBJ1-1; weak D call: TRBD1 (6 bases). CDR3 loop: CASSLSVGGAWDTEAFF. Written as DNA, the CDR3 is TGTGCCAGCTCACTATCCGTGGGGGGCGCATGGGACACTGAAGCTTTCTTT.